These 20 T cell receptor beta chains were sequenced from one sample in a study of CD8 T cells in Susac syndrome. The RNA, 0.5 to 1 ug, was put through reverse transcription using random hexamers. TCRdb itself ran the immunoSEQ multiplex PCR reads through MiXCR, one entry per CDR3 protein. The sample includes around 200,000 distinct CDR3 sequences, about 95% of them seen just once. Sequenced input: CD4+ T cells from PBMCs. The receptors here all came from a human donor with multiple sclerosis.

The V and J genes are TRBV5-4 and TRBJ2-3, with D perhaps matching TRBD2 (7 bases). Germline CDR1 SGHNT, CDR2 YYREEE (reference sequence). The ends were cut back, 5 bases at V and 4 bases at J, with 17 bases in the middle. This CDR3 region has 15 residues. The CDR3, as DNA: TGTGCCAGCAGGGCGGGGGCCCGGGCGGCAGATACGCAGTATTTT. This sequence encodes CASRAGARAADTQYF.

The V and J genes are TRBV20-1 and TRBJ1-1, with D possibly matching TRBD1 (5 bases). CDR1 is DFQATT, CDR2 SNEGSKA, per germline (reference sequence). There are 12 residues in the CDR3. V was pared by 3 bases and J by 6 bases, with 11 bases between. The CDR3 nucleotides read TGCAGTGCTAGGGGGCCGACCGCTGAAGCTTTCTTT. Protein sequence: CSARGPTAEAFF.

This chain uses TRBV29-1 with TRBJ2-2; D uncertain. V was clipped by 5 bases and J by 6 bases, with 13 bases between them. The germline gives CDR1 SQVTM, CDR2 ANQGSEA. There are 13 residues in the CDR3. CDR3 DNA sequence: TGCAGCGTTAGTGTTGTGGCCCCCGGGGAGCTGTTTTTT. Amino acid sequence: CSVSVVAPGELFF.

V usage is TRBV20-1 and J usage is TRBJ2-2, with a possible D match to TRBD2 (6 bases). Germline V gene data show CDR1 as DFQATT and CDR2 as SNEGSKA (reference sequence). Trimming left V 3 bases short and J 4 bases short, with 15 bases between. CDR3 length: 15 residues. The CDR3 loop reads CSARPQRAGTGELFF. The CDR3 region has the DNA TGCAGTGCTAGGCCCCAGCGGGCGGGCACCGGGGAGCTGTTTTTT.

V usage is TRBV20-1 and J usage is TRBJ2-5; the D call may be TRBD1 or TRBD2 (6 bases each). Germline CDR1 DFQATT, CDR2 SNEGSKA (reference sequence). The V gene lost 3 bases and the J gene lost 4 bases, with 15 bases spanning the gap. This CDR3 spans 14 amino acids. CDR3 loop: CSARKRGAGETQYF. DNA of the CDR3: TGCAGTGCTAGGAAAAGGGGGGCGGGAGAGACCCAGTACTTC.

This clonotype was counted a single time. V and J are TRBV14 and TRBJ1-2; TRBD1 agrees at 9 bases. Germline V gene lookup returns CDR1 SGHDN and CDR2 FVKESK. The CDR3 is made up of 16 amino acids. Trimming cost V 4 bases and J 4 bases; bases outside gene matches: 10. The CDR3 loop is CASSPVGKTGGYGYTF. CDR3 bases: TGTGCCAGCAGCCCCGTGGGAAAGACAGGGGGCTATGGCTACACCTTC.

The rearrangement links TRBV5-4 to TRBJ2-7; 8 bases are a match to TRBD2. CDR3 length: 15 amino acids. V lost 3 bases to trimming and J lost 4 bases; unmatched junction nucleotides: 9. The V gene's germline CDR1 is SGHNT and CDR2 YYREEE (reference sequence). CDR3 sequence: CASSSPAGGRYEQYF. DNA for the CDR3: TGTGCCAGCAGCTCCCCCGCGGGGGGCCGGTACGAGCAGTACTTC.

The chain uses TRBV20-1 and TRBJ1-2; D ambiguous. The V end lost 5 bases, the J end lost 3 bases, and 19 bases lay between the germline ends. Germline-derived CDR1 and CDR2 are DFQATT and SNEGSKA (reference sequence). This CDR3 is built from 15 residues. CDR3 amino acids: CSALITMAADYGYTF. DNA for the CDR3: TGCAGTGCTCTCATAACCATGGCAGCCGACTATGGCTACACCTTC.

The rearrangement links TRBV5-1 to TRBJ2-7, with 8 positions matching TRBD1. This CDR3 comprises 14 residues. The J segment lost 4 bases and the V segment lost 0 bases, leaving 3 bases of the junction unmatched. Per the germline V gene, CDR1 is SGHRS and CDR2 is YFSETQ. The CDR3 DNA is TGCGCCAGCAGCTTGGGGACAGGGAAGTACGAGCAGTACGTC. Protein product: CASSLGTGKYEQYV.

DNA for the CDR3: TGTGCCAGCAGCCCCTACACGTCCCAAACCCGAGGCTACACCTTC. Translation gives CASSPYTSQTRGYTF. The rearrangement links TRBV7-9 to TRBJ1-2; no reliable D call. Germline CDR1 is SEHNR and CDR2 is FQNEAQ (reference sequence). The V end was cut by 5 bases, the J end by 8 bases, with 21 bases between. This CDR3 is built from 15 residues.

The genes are TRBV12-3 or TRBV12-4 and TRBJ2-4; possibly TRBD1 or TRBD2 for D (6 bases each). The CDR3 length is 15 residues. V lost 1 base and J 6 bases, leaving 13 bases between the germline ends. The DNA of the CDR3 is TGTGCCAGCAGTTTAGTGGGGGGCCGGGTAAACATTCAGTACTTC. It encodes CASSLVGGRVNIQYF.

The rearrangement links TRBV21-1 to TRBJ1-2; the table's D gene call, TRBD1, was not cross checked with the DNA. TRBV21-1 is flagged as a pseudogene. The CDR3 covers 13 residues. CDR3 in amino acids: CASSRDSQCGYTF. As DNA, the CDR3 is TGTGCCAGCAGCAGGGACAGTCAGTGTGGCTACACCTTC.

This chain links TRBV29-1 with TRBJ1-4, with D hard to call. Trimming shortened V by 6 bases and J by 4 bases, and 12 bases separated the two germline ends. Germline V gene lookup returns CDR1 SQVTM and CDR2 ANQGSEA. The CDR3 runs to 13 residues. The chain's CDR3 is CSVPGAFNEKLFF. CDR3 coding DNA: TGCAGCGTGCCGGGAGCGTTTAATGAAAAACTGTTTTTT. The full variable domain, rest sourced from reference TRBV29-1 and TRBJ1-4, is SAVISQKPSRDICQRGTSLTIQCQVDSQVTMMFWYRQQPGQSLTLIATANQGSEATYESGFVIDKFPISRPNLTFSTLTVSNMSPEDSSIYLCSVPGAFNEKLFFGSGTQLSVL.

This chain links TRBV7-9 with TRBJ2-6; D unclear. CDR1 and CDR2 (germline): SEHNR, FQNEAQ (reference sequence). The length of the CDR3 is 16 residues. V gave up 2 bases and J gave up 4 bases, with 12 bases separating them. CDR3: CASSLPYTNGANVLTF. Written as DNA, the CDR3 is TGTGCCAGCAGCTTACCCTACACGAACGGGGCCAACGTCCTGACTTTC.

The chain joins TRBV30 to TRBJ1-5; D is undetermined. The germline V and J ends were trimmed by 2 bases and 6 bases, with 17 bases remaining between them. The V gene's germline CDR1 is GTSNPN and CDR2 SVGIG (reference sequence). The CDR3 is 15 amino acids. The CDR3 DNA sequence: TGTGCCTGGAGTCCACGAATGGGTTGGAGTCAGCCCCAGCATTTT. Its translation: CAWSPRMGWSQPQHF.

This chain connects TRBV20-1 to TRBJ2-1; 9 nucleotides agree with TRBD1. There are 13 residues in the CDR3. Looked up from germline, CDR1 is DFQATT and CDR2 is SNEGSKA (reference sequence). The junction had 5 bases not matched to a gene; V was cut back by 4 bases and J by 7 bases. The CDR3 sequence is CSATPGQGNEQFF. As DNA, the CDR3 is TGCAGTGCTACCCCAGGACAGGGGAATGAGCAGTTCTTC.

The chain uses TRBV6-5 and TRBJ1-2; 10 bases match TRBD1. The J segment lost 4 bases and the V segment lost 5 bases, leaving 4 bases of the junction unmatched. Germline CDR1 MNHEY, CDR2 SVGAGI. The CDR3 runs 14 residues. The CDR3 protein is CASSADRGGYGYTF. DNA of the CDR3: TGTGCCAGCAGTGCGGACAGGGGGGGCTATGGCTACACCTTC.

This chain joins TRBV6-6 and TRBJ1-2; D gene ambiguous. Germline V gives CDR1 MNHNY, CDR2 SVGAGI (reference sequence). The CDR3 is made up of 14 amino acids. The ends were cut back, 4 bases at V and 6 bases at J, with 15 bases in the middle. The CDR3 sequence is CASSSLRKADGYTF. Here the CDR3 DNA reads TGTGCCAGCAGTTCGCTCAGGAAGGCTGATGGCTACACCTTC.

This chain connects TRBV20-1 to TRBJ1-2; D is ambiguous. The CDR3 runs to 13 residues. V lost 0 bases and J lost 4, with 9 bases in between. Germline loops: CDR1 DFQATT, CDR2 SNEGSKA (reference sequence). The DNA for the CDR3 is TGCAGTGCTAGAGATCAAGCTGGCTATGGCTACACCTTC. This codes for CSARDQAGYGYTF.

V and J are TRBV2 and TRBJ2-3, with TRBD2 identical over 14 bases. Germline lookup yields CDR1 SNHLY and CDR2 FYNNEI. The V gene end was trimmed by 8 bases and the J gene end by 4 bases; junction bases not matched to a gene: 14. This CDR3 is 18 amino acids long. The CDR3: CASRGLAGGPDFADTQYF. CDR3 sequence (DNA): TGTGCCAGCCGCGGACTAGCGGGGGGACCGGATTTTGCAGATACGCAGTATTTT.